Below, 2 T cell receptor beta chains from the same sample are listed, as sequenced in a study of T cell responses to AZD1222 COVID-19 vaccine. Data came from immunoSEQ multiplex PCR; TCRdb stores just in-frame clones and leaves some out. There are 150,000 to 200,000 clones in the sample; around 92% occur only once, and roughly 1.4% lies in the top ten. This sample comprised peripheral blood, obtained on day 0 of AZD1222 vaccination. The receptors derive from an adult in good health.

This chain joins TRBV10-3 and TRBJ2-1, with TRBD2 as a possible D gene (6 bases). Germline assignment: CDR1 ENHRY and CDR2 SYGVKD. Deletions cut 8 bases from V and 8 bases from J, with 25 bases between. The CDR3 has 16 residues. CDR3 in amino acids: CAIGGFVSGRPHEQFF. CDR3 in DNA: TGTGCCATCGGGGGTTTCGTTAGCGGCCGACCCCATGAGCAGTTCTTC.

The gene calls are TRBV12-3 or TRBV12-4 and TRBJ2-2, with a possible D match to TRBD2 (6 bases). The CDR3 extends over 12 amino acids. The V end lost 8 bases, the J end lost 7 bases, and 11 bases lay between the germline ends. The CDR3: CASHRLGGELFF. CDR3 in DNA: TGTGCCAGCCACCGACTAGGCGGGGAGCTGTTTTTT.